This T cell receptor (beta chain) was observed in a study of early T cells in non-severe SARS-CoV-2 infection. TCRdb passed the 5' RACE reads through MiXCR, listing each CDR3 protein once. The sample holds some 57,000 distinct CDR3 sequences; about 10% are singletons and the top ten take around 1.8%. Ten or more counts support this clonotype. Germline loops: CDR1 SEHNR, CDR2 FQNEAQ (reference sequence). The CDR3 consists of 16 residues. The V segment lost 5 bases and the J segment 2 bases; nucleotides outside the gene matches: 3. This receptor was obtained from an adult who was a healthcare worker with PCR-confirmed SARS-CoV-2 infection or an uninfected control (not recorded which). The sample comprised whole blood. V gene TRBV7-9 combines with J gene TRBJ2-2; 12 positions agree with TRBD2. The CDR3 nucleotides are TGTGCCAGCAGCCCGACTAGCGGGGGAAACACCGGGGAGCTGTTTTTT. It translates to CASSPTSGGNTGELFF.